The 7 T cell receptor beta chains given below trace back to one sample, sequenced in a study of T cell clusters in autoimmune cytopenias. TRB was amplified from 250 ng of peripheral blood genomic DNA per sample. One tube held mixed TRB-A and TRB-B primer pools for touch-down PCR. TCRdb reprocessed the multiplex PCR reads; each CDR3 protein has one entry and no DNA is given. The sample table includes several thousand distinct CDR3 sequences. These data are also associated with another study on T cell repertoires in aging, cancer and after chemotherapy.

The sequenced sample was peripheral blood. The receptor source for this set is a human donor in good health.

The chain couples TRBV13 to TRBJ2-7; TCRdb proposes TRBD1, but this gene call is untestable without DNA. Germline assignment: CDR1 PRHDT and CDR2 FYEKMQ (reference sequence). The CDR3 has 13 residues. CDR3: CASSHGQGYEQYF.

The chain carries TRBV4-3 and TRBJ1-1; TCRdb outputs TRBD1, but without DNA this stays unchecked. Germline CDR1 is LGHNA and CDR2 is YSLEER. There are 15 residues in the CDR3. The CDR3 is CASSRGQGLNTEAFF.

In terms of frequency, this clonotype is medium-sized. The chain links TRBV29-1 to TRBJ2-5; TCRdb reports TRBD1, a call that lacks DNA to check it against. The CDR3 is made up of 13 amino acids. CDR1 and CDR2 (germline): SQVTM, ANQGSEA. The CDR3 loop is CSVERQGRETQYF.

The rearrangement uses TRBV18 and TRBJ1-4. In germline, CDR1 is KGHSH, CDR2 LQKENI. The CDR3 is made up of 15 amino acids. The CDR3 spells CASSPARSLREKLFF.

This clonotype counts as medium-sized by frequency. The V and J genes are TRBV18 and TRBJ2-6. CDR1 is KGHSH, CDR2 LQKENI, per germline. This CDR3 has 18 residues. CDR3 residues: CASSPPGLKLSGANVLTF.

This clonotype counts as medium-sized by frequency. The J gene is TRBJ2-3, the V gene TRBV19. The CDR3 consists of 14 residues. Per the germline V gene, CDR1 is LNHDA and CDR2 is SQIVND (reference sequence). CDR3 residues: CASSIGAASDTQYF. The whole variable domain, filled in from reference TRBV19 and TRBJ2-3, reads DGGITQSPKYLFRKEGQNVTLSCEQNLNHDAMYWYRQDPGQGLRLIYYSQIVNDFQKGDIAEGYSVSREKKESFPLTVTSAQKNPTAFYLCASSIGAASDTQYFGPGTRLTVL.

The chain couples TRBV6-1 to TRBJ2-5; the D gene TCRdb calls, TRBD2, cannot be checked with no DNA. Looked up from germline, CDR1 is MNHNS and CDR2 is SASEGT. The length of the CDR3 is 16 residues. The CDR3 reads CASWGLAGPYQETEYF.